This T cell receptor beta chain was sequenced during a study of blood T cell repertoires in COVID-19. Study information: The United States, Italy and Spain were the sources of the acute and convalescent COVID-19 samples.

Sequencing was performed with immunoSEQ multiplex PCR; in TCRdb, only in-frame clones are kept and a portion is missing. The sample consists of approximately 200,000 clones, roughly four fifths of them appearing once. With V trimmed by 0 bases and J by 3 bases, 7 bases remained unmatched. The CDR3 is 15 amino acids. CDR1 GTSNPN and CDR2 SVGIG come from the germline V gene (reference sequence). Sequenced input: peripheral blood. The sequence came from a woman aged 55-70 years with acute or convalescent COVID-19. The gene calls are TRBV30 and TRBJ1-1; 7 bases agree with TRBD1. The CDR3 here is CAWSVGRGEHTEAFF. The DNA of the CDR3 is TGTGCCTGGAGTGTAGGCAGGGGGGAGCACACTGAAGCTTTCTTT.